This record looks at one TCR beta chain sequence and its context. Its antigen is unknown. Base quality data are lacking; no much larger clone is found one base away. CDR1 and CDR2 are read off the germline V gene (reference sequence) as MNHNY and SVGAGI. The CDR3 goes from the cysteine to the phenylalanine over 14 residues. The sequence is cut down to CDR3 DNA, 42 bases in frame from base 1. V drops 6 bases and J drops 5 bases, leaving 16 bases in between. The source of the sample is a study of OX40 agonist ivuxolimab in advanced cancers. Broadly, across the study: Ivuxolimab, which targeted the costimulatory receptor OX40 (CD134), was an agonistic, fully human IgG2 monoclonal antibody. Intravenous ivuxolimab was administered to patients every 2 weeks at six dose levels: 0.01, 0.1, 0.3, 1.5, 3 and 10 mg/kg. Patients were allowed to have had prior anti-PD-1, anti-PD-L1 or anti-CTLA-4 therapy, and around two fifths of the dose-escalation patients had been treated with checkpoint inhibitors. Peripheral TCRbeta sequencing aimed to test whether ivuxolimab altered TCR sequence diversity and caused clonal T-cell expansion. Three dose-escalation patients achieved partial responses, one with hepatocellular carcinoma and two with cutaneous melanoma. The paper reports the monotherapy dose-escalation portion (N of about 52 patients) of the phase I ivuxolimab trial. The dose-escalation cohort was 82.7% male with a mean age of about 60 years, ranging from roughly 23 to 90. Among the roughly 50 dose-escalation patients, 19 had hepatocellular carcinoma, approximately 15 melanoma, 9 renal cell carcinoma and 9 head and neck cancer. The full study reports these points: On average, CD8+ T cells showed more expanded clones than CD4+ T cells after ivuxolimab. Antigen specificity was not determined for the clonally expanded peripheral T cells. Low levels of normalized T-cell clonal expansion were also shown by some nonresponding patients. In the 0.1-3.0 mg/kg groups, partial responders were among the patients with the lowest normalized peripheral clonal expansion, particularly in CD8+ T cells. At doses of 0.1 to 3.0 mg/kg, clonal expansion of both CD4+ and CD8+ T cells in blood was seen between baseline and week 6.

Patients with a history of autoimmune disease or receiving systemic immunosuppression were excluded from the trial. Peripheral blood for TCR sequencing was collected from all dose cohorts at baseline, on cycle 4 day 1, and on cycle 7 day 1. Samples came from an open-label, multicenter, first-in-human phase I dose-escalation trial of ivuxolimab. The trial enrolled adults with locally advanced or metastatic head and neck squamous cell, hepatocellular, melanoma or renal cell carcinoma. CD4+ and CD8+ T cells were sorted separately from peripheral blood before TCR sequencing. Genomic DNA was isolated from the sorted cells so that the TCRbeta CDR3 region could be sequenced. TCRbeta CDR3 regions were sequenced using the immunoSEQ Assay. The immuneACCESS repertoire file appears here via TCRdb, limited to in-frame rearrangements. These files lack a portion of the clones; in checked studies, under half of the deficit traces to unresolved V genes, and the cause of the others is not known. This sample has tens of thousands of clones in its table, and around 90% of those were observed once. More than 1.5% of the sample lies in the top ten.

Material: CD4+ or CD8+ T cells sorted from blood, obtained in a trial of the OX40 agonist ivuxolimab. This TCR derives from an adult with an advanced solid tumor such as melanoma, head and neck, liver or kidney cancer. The chain was built from TRBV6-6 and TRBJ2-5; the best D guess is TRBD1, with 6 bases matching. The base sequence is TGTGCCAGCAGAAACAGGGCGTGGGGCGAGACCCAGTACTTC. It encodes CASRNRAWGETQYF.